Following are 19 T cell receptor beta chains from one sample sequenced in a study of blood T cell repertoires in COVID-19. The assay was immunoSEQ multiplex PCR, and TCRdb's table has in-frame clones only and misses some. This sample has approximately 88,000 clones; around 90% occur once, and the top ten carry 15%. The sample taken for sequencing was peripheral blood. These receptors all stem from a male donor with acute or convalescent COVID-19.

The V call is TRBV2, the J call TRBJ1-6; the D gene is possibly TRBD1 (5 bases). V dropped 7 bases and J dropped 6 bases, with 10 bases sitting between them. Germline assignment: CDR1 SNHLY and CDR2 FYNNEI. The CDR3 has 13 amino acids. The CDR3: CASMVGVNSPLHF. CDR3 nucleotides: TGTGCCAGCATGGTAGGGGTTAATTCACCCCTCCACTTT.

This chain links TRBV5-1 with TRBJ2-5; TRBD1 is a possible D gene (5 bases). CDR1 and CDR2 (germline): SGHRS, YFSETQ. Trimming cost V 1 base and J 5 bases, with 12 bases left between them. The CDR3 loop spans 14 amino acids. CDR3 nucleotides: TGCGCCAGCAGCTTGACAGGTGACGACGAGACCCAGTACTTC. Its translation is CASSLTGDDETQYF. The entire variable domain, with the rest obtained from reference TRBV5-1 and TRBJ2-5, is as follows: KAGVTQTPRYLIKTRGQQVTLSCSPISGHRSVSWYQQTPGQGLQFLFEYFSETQRNKGNFPGRFSGRQFSNSRSEMNVSTLELGDSALYLCASSLTGDDETQYFGPGTRLLVL.

The rearrangement uses TRBV5-1 and TRBJ1-2, with 7 nucleotides matching TRBD1. The V gene end was trimmed by 1 base and the J gene end by 6 bases; junction bases not matched to a gene: 6. CDR3 length: 14 residues. The germline gives CDR1 SGHRS, CDR2 YFSETQ. The CDR3 sequence: CASSLFGQGDGYTF. The CDR3 DNA reads TGCGCCAGCAGCTTGTTCGGGCAGGGGGATGGCTACACCTTC.

Here the CDR3 DNA reads TGTGCCAGCAGTCGACTAGCGGGGACTTACACAGATACGCAGTATTTT. It codes for CASSRLAGTYTDTQYF. The rearrangement joins TRBV6-2 or TRBV6-3 to TRBJ2-3; TRBD2 agrees at 11 bases. The CDR3 consists of 16 residues. With 5 bases clipped from V and 2 bases from J, the junction kept 6 bases outside the gene matches. Per the germline V gene, CDR1 is MNHEY and CDR2 is SVGEGT.

Concerning this clone: Other DNA sequences within the sample encode an identical CDR3. The chain has TRBV3-1 (or the pseudogene TRBV3-2) and TRBJ2-5, with D uncertain. There are 13 residues in the CDR3. V was cut by 1 base and J by 5 bases, with 8 bases left in between. The germline V gene encodes CDR1 LGHDT and CDR2 YNNKEL (reference sequence). As DNA, the CDR3 is TGTGCCAGCAGCCAAGGGAGAGAGGAGACCCAGTACTTC. Translated: CASSQGREETQYF.

J is TRBJ2-5 and V is TRBV7-2; weak D call: TRBD2 (6 bases). The CDR3 length is 16 residues. Germline V gene lookup returns CDR1 SGHTA and CDR2 FQGNSA. V lost 5 bases to trimming and J lost 5 bases, with 21 bases between them. The CDR3 is CASSLSGSSGWETQYF. The CDR3, as DNA: TGTGCCAGCAGCCTGAGCGGGTCCTCAGGGTGGGAGACCCAGTACTTC.

The chain joins TRBV18 to TRBJ2-2, with a weak D call TRBD1 (6 bases). CDR1 KGHSH and CDR2 LQKENI come from the germline V gene. V lost 5 bases to trimming and J lost 4 bases, with 11 bases between them. CDR3 length: 14 amino acids. The CDR3: CASSIAGATGELFF. CDR3 bases: TGTGCCAGCTCAATCGCAGGGGCCACCGGGGAGCTGTTTTTT.

V and J are TRBV20-1 and TRBJ1-2; D remains unclear. The CDR3 sequence is 11 residues long. The V end lost 3 bases, the J end lost 11 bases, and 13 bases lay between the germline ends. Germline V gene data show CDR1 as DFQATT and CDR2 as SNEGSKA (reference sequence). DNA of the CDR3: TGCAGTGCTAGTACCCAGACTCTTTACACCTTC. Translation: CSASTQTLYTF.

The V call is TRBV10-3, the J call TRBJ2-2; 7 bases fit TRBD1. The CDR3 totals 16 residues. The germline V gene encodes CDR1 ENHRY and CDR2 SYGVKD. V was pared by 6 bases and J by 3 bases, with 10 bases of the junction left unmatched. CDR3 residues: CAIRLTGQRDTGELFF. For the CDR3, the DNA is TGTGCCATCAGACTTACGGGACAGAGGGACACCGGGGAGCTGTTTTTT.

The rearrangement joins TRBV19 to TRBJ1-1; D ambiguous. V was pared by 3 bases and J by 6 bases, with 17 bases between. The V gene's germline CDR1 is LNHDA and CDR2 SQIVND (reference sequence). This CDR3 contains 15 residues. CDR3 in DNA: TGTGCCAGTAGTATCCTCGGGGTAGTGCCGGCTGAAGCTTTCTTT. Its translation is CASSILGVVPAEAFF.

CDR3 sequence: CASSPEGGSNEKLFF. The DNA for the CDR3 is TGTGCCAGCAGCCCAGAGGGAGGGTCTAATGAAAAACTGTTTTTT. This chain connects TRBV7-2 to TRBJ1-4; D gene uncertain. Germline V lookup: CDR1 SGHTA, CDR2 FQGNSA. The CDR3 length is 15 residues. The ends were cut back, 5 bases at V and 3 bases at J, with 13 bases in the middle.

The V call is TRBV28, the J call TRBJ2-5; no reliable D call. The germline gives CDR1 MDHEN, CDR2 SYDVKM. The ends were cut back, 3 bases at V and 5 bases at J, with 10 bases in the middle. The CDR3 length is 13 residues. CDR3 bases: TGTGCCAGCAGTTTTCTACAGACCGAGACCCAGTACTTC. It is translated as CASSFLQTETQYF.

The J gene is TRBJ1-1, the V gene TRBV19; the match to TRBD1 covers 10 bases. This CDR3 spans 15 amino acids. The trim removed 5 bases at V and 2 bases at J, leaving 5 bases unmatched. From germline, CDR1 is LNHDA and CDR2 SQIVND (reference sequence). The CDR3 nucleotides are TGTGCCAGTAGTGCCCAGACAGGGGGCAACACTGAAGCTTTCTTT. It yields the protein CASSAQTGGNTEAFF.

This chain uses TRBV2 with TRBJ1-1; D remains unclear. The CDR3 has 13 amino acids. V was trimmed by 7 bases and J by 0 bases, leaving 9 bases between them. Germline V gives CDR1 SNHLY, CDR2 FYNNEI. The chain's CDR3 is CASKFQVNTEAFF. CDR3 in DNA: TGTGCCAGCAAATTCCAGGTGAACACTGAAGCTTTCTTT.

This clone was observed once. This rearrangement joins TRBV28 to TRBJ1-5, with D possibly TRBD1 on 6 matching bases. From germline, CDR1 is MDHEN and CDR2 SYDVKM. Trimming removed 6 bases from V and 6 bases from J, with 27 bases in between. The CDR3 is 18 amino acids. The CDR3 sequence is CASSPRAGAWHFGQPQHF. The CDR3, as DNA: TGTGCCAGCAGCCCCCGGGCGGGGGCTTGGCATTTTGGTCAGCCCCAGCATTTT.

This sequence joins TRBV5-4 and TRBJ1-2; D is undetermined. CDR1 is SGHNT, CDR2 YYREEE, per germline (reference sequence). CDR3 size: 13 residues. The V gene lost 4 bases and the J gene lost 4 bases, with 11 bases spanning the gap. The CDR3 loop reads CASSPGSSYGYTF. The CDR3 region has the DNA TGTGCCAGCAGCCCGGGATCCAGCTATGGCTACACCTTC.

The V call is TRBV5-1, the J call TRBJ2-3; the match to TRBD2 covers 10 bases. CDR1 is SGHRS and CDR2 is YFSETQ in the germline V gene. V was clipped by 0 bases and J by 1 base; unmatched bases: 2. CDR3 length: 16 amino acids. CDR3 in DNA: TGCGCCAGCAGCTTGGGCCTAGCGGGGGGCACAGATACGCAGTATTTT. Protein: CASSLGLAGGTDTQYF.

J is TRBJ2-7 and V is TRBV2; 8 bases align to TRBD2. This CDR3 is built from 13 residues. Per the germline V gene, CDR1 is SNHLY and CDR2 is FYNNEI. The trim removed 6 bases at V and 7 bases at J, leaving 8 bases unmatched. CDR3 sequence (DNA): TGTGCCAGCAGGACGGGGGGGTCTGGGGAGCAGTACTTC. As protein: CASRTGGSGEQYF.

The rearrangement links TRBV27 to TRBJ2-1; possible D gene TRBD1, 6 bases. The CDR3 sequence is 13 residues long. Germline CDR1 and CDR2: MNHEY and SMNVEV (reference sequence). Trimming pared 6 bases from V and 6 bases from J, leaving 12 bases between. The CDR3 loop is CASRLTGTNEQFF. DNA of the CDR3: TGTGCCAGCAGACTGACAGGTACCAATGAGCAGTTCTTC.